This TCR beta chain was retrieved from a study of monozygotic twins with inflammatory bowel disease. cDNA was produced in eight separate reactions per sample. Amplification of TCRalpha and TCRbeta cDNA involved two nested PCRs that ran for approximately 16 and 9 cycles. TCRdb reprocessed the 5' RACE reads, with one entry per CDR3 protein and no DNA. The table for this sample gives around 450,000 distinct CDR3 sequences. Germline V gene lookup returns CDR1 SGHRS and CDR2 YFSETQ. The CDR3 has 15 amino acids. The sequence was collected from a human donor with ulcerative colitis or Crohn's disease, or a healthy co-twin of an affected twin (not recorded which). The rearrangement uses TRBV5-1 and TRBJ1-6. The sequenced material came from blood. The CDR3 loop is CASSLSRGSNSPLHF.